This entry lists 32 T cell receptor beta chains sequenced from one sample in a study of T cells after yellow fever vaccination. TCRdb re-called the 5' RACE reads with MiXCR, one entry per CDR3 protein. The sample has a few hundred thousand distinct CDR3 sequences, about a sixth seen once. The input for sequencing was PBMCs, taken less than 6 days after the first yellow fever vaccination. These receptors originate from a young man who received the YFV17D yellow fever vaccine.

This clonotype was detected a few times. The chain carries TRBV7-9 and TRBJ1-1; D is unresolved. The CDR3 spans 13 residues. The V end was cut by 1 base, the J end by 5 bases, with 8 bases between. The germline V gene has CDR1 SEHNR and CDR2 FQNEAQ (reference sequence). This CDR3 is CASSLEPGTEAFF. The DNA of the CDR3 is TGTGCCAGCAGCTTAGAGCCTGGGACTGAAGCTTTCTTT.

The gene calls are TRBV12-3 or TRBV12-4 and TRBJ2-1; TRBD2 might be the D (6 bases). Deletions cut 5 bases from V and 2 bases from J, with 25 bases between. The CDR3 totals 19 residues. CDR3 DNA: TGTGCCAGCAGTCTGATTCCTCGTTTTGGGGGGAGAACCTACAATGAGCAGTTCTTC. Protein sequence: CASSLIPRFGGRTYNEQFF.

This chain uses TRBV11-2 with TRBJ2-3, with D maybe TRBD1 (6 bases). Between the trimmed V and J ends, which lost 5 bases and 0 bases, there was a span of 27 bases. The germline CDR1 and CDR2 sequences are SGHAT and FQNNGV. The CDR3 is 20 amino acids. The CDR3 here is CASSQDSQTVQGTSTDTQYF. The CDR3 DNA reads as TGTGCCAGCAGCCAGGACAGCCAAACAGTCCAGGGAACTAGCACAGATACGCAGTATTTT.

This clonotype has at least ten counts. The chain combines TRBV27 with TRBJ2-5; TRBD1 might be the D (5 bases). Trimming took 2 bases from V and 2 from J, leaving 9 bases between them. Germline V gene lookup returns CDR1 MNHEY and CDR2 SMNVEV (reference sequence). This CDR3 region has 14 residues. CDR3 loop: CASSLDSTQETQYF. The CDR3, as DNA: TGTGCCAGCAGTTTAGACAGCACACAAGAGACCCAGTACTTC.

The genes are TRBV12-3 or TRBV12-4 and TRBJ1-2, with D unresolved. Trimming removed 8 bases from V and 8 bases from J, with 21 bases in between. There are 14 residues in the CDR3. The CDR3 loop reads CASGLGPAGLGYTF. CDR3 nucleotide sequence: TGTGCCAGCGGGTTAGGGCCCGCGGGATTGGGCTACACCTTC.

This clonotype was detected only a few times. The genes are TRBV20-1 and TRBJ1-1; no definite D call. V was cut by 7 bases and J by 0 bases, with 9 bases left in between. Germline V gene sequence: CDR1 DFQATT, CDR2 SNEGSKA (reference sequence). The CDR3 is made up of 12 amino acids. Written as DNA, the CDR3 is TGCAGTGTTCAACGGATGAACACTGAAGCTTTCTTT. Translated, it gives CSVQRMNTEAFF.

J is TRBJ2-2 and V is TRBV4-3; no firm D call. Germline V gene data show CDR1 as LGHNA and CDR2 as YSLEER. V was pared by 0 bases and J by 1 base, with 15 bases between. The length of the CDR3 is 18 residues. CDR3 region: CASSQEDGLAWNTGELFF. CDR3 nucleotide sequence: TGCGCCAGCAGCCAAGAGGATGGGTTGGCATGGAACACCGGGGAGCTGTTTTTT.

The gene calls are TRBV7-9 and TRBJ1-4, with TRBD1 matching 7 bases. The ends lost 8 bases at V and 7 bases at J; junction bases unmatched: 7. The CDR3 loop spans 13 amino acids. CDR1 is SEHNR, CDR2 FQNEAQ, per germline (reference sequence). CDR3 residues: CASGQGVGEKLFF. Here the CDR3 DNA reads TGTGCCAGCGGGCAGGGGGTTGGTGAAAAACTGTTTTTT.

The chain links TRBV5-1 to TRBJ1-1, with D hard to call. V lost 2 bases and J lost 2, with 7 bases in between. There are 13 residues in the CDR3. Germline lookup yields CDR1 SGHRS and CDR2 YFSETQ. CDR3 amino acids: CASSFFPNTEAFF. The CDR3 DNA sequence: TGCGCCAGCAGCTTCTTCCCAAACACTGAAGCTTTCTTT. Full variable domain (missing parts from reference TRBV5-1 and TRBJ1-1): KAGVTQTPRYLIKTRGQQVTLSCSPISGHRSVSWYQQTPGQGLQFLFEYFSETQRNKGNFPGRFSGRQFSNSRSEMNVSTLELGDSALYLCASSFFPNTEAFFGQGTRLTVV.

This clonotype was seen only a few times. The chain combines TRBV11-2 with TRBJ2-7, with a weak D call TRBD1 (6 bases). This CDR3 comprises 17 residues. Germline lookup yields CDR1 SGHAT and CDR2 FQNNGV. Trimming removed 5 bases from V and 1 base from J, with 21 bases in between. As DNA, the CDR3 is TGTGCCAGCAGCCCTATTACAGGACAGAGAAAATCCTACGAGCAGTACTTC. This gives the protein CASSPITGQRKSYEQYF.

This clonotype was detected a few times. The chain recombines TRBV6-5 with TRBJ2-2; the match to TRBD2 covers 8 bases. V shed 6 bases, J shed 5 bases, and the junction held 11 bases outside the gene matches. CDR1 is MNHEY, CDR2 SVGAGI, per germline. CDR3 size: 16 residues. The CDR3 here is CASSYTLGGVTGELFF. CDR3 in DNA: TGTGCCAGCAGCTATACTCTCGGGGGGGTTACCGGGGAGCTGTTTTTT.

This clonotype was counted ten times or more. This chain links TRBV28 with TRBJ1-1; possible D gene TRBD1, 5 bases. This CDR3 is 12 amino acids long. Trimming took 1 base from V and 11 from J, leaving 11 bases between them. The V gene's germline CDR1 is MDHEN and CDR2 SYDVKM. The CDR3 here is CASSLLGTLAFF. DNA for the CDR3: TGTGCCAGCAGTTTATTGGGGACTCTGGCTTTCTTT.

The table lists this clonotype with a few counts. This sequence joins TRBV20-1 and TRBJ2-1; possible D gene TRBD2, 5 bases. Trimming pared 0 bases from V and 3 bases from J, leaving 12 bases between. The CDR3 is 15 amino acids. The germline gives CDR1 DFQATT, CDR2 SNEGSKA (reference sequence). CDR3 DNA sequence: TGCAGTGCTAGAGATCCGGGGAGTATCTACAATGAGCAGTTCTTC. Its protein product is CSARDPGSIYNEQFF.

The chain recombines TRBV5-4 with TRBJ2-3, with D perhaps matching TRBD1 (7 bases). This CDR3 region has 15 residues. Deletions cut 3 bases from V and 5 bases from J, with 16 bases between. Germline lookup yields CDR1 SGHNT and CDR2 YYREEE (reference sequence). This CDR3 reads CASSSGTAGRDTQYF. CDR3 coding DNA: TGTGCCAGCAGCTCGGGGACAGCCGGGAGAGATACGCAGTATTTT.

This clonotype was seen a few times. V and J are TRBV7-9 and TRBJ2-3; 7 bases map to TRBD1. There are 16 residues in the CDR3. CDR1 is SEHNR and CDR2 is FQNEAQ in the germline V gene (reference sequence). V dropped 0 bases and J dropped 6; count of bases not matched to a gene: 9. The CDR3 protein is CASSLAPTGIMDTQYF. In DNA, the CDR3 is TGTGCCAGCAGCTTAGCACCGACAGGGATTATGGATACGCAGTATTTT.

The rearrangement links TRBV5-6 to TRBJ2-7; D is tentatively TRBD1 or TRBD2 (5 bases each). Germline V gene sequence: CDR1 SGHDT, CDR2 YYEEEE. The CDR3 consists of 14 residues. The ends were cut back, 4 bases at V and 2 bases at J, with 13 bases in the middle. The CDR3 DNA follows: TGTGCCAGCAGCAGGGGACGTTTCGCCTACGAGCAGTACTTC. Protein: CASSRGRFAYEQYF.

This clonotype was observed a handful of times. The chain couples TRBV12-3 or TRBV12-4 to TRBJ1-5; a possible D gene is TRBD1 (6 bases). V was trimmed by 5 bases and J by 5 bases, leaving 13 bases between them. CDR3 size: 14 residues. The CDR3 sequence: CASSLEGGHQPQHF. The CDR3 DNA is TGTGCCAGCAGTCTTGAGGGGGGGCATCAGCCCCAGCATTTT.

This clonotype was counted between two and nine times. V usage is TRBV7-2 and J usage is TRBJ2-7; TRBD2 agrees at 9 bases. Germline V gene data show CDR1 as SGHTA and CDR2 as FQGNSA. This CDR3 region has 17 residues. Germline trimming cut 3 bases from V and 4 bases from J; bases unmatched to any gene: 13. This chain's CDR3 is CASSFLASGEMNYEQYF. DNA of the CDR3: TGTGCCAGCAGCTTCCTCGCTAGCGGGGAAATGAATTACGAGCAGTACTTC.

The V gene is TRBV20-1, the J gene TRBJ1-5; D may be TRBD1 (5 bases). CDR3 length equals 15 residues. The V gene lost 3 bases and the J gene lost 1 base, with 13 bases spanning the gap. Germline CDR1 reads DFQATT; CDR2 reads SNEGSKA (reference sequence). This chain's CDR3 is CSARVTGASNQPQHF. The DNA of the CDR3 is TGCAGTGCTAGGGTCACCGGGGCGAGCAATCAGCCCCAGCATTTT.

This clonotype was observed a few times. J is TRBJ1-2 and V is TRBV7-6; D remains unclear. This CDR3 has 13 residues. V dropped 3 bases and J dropped 7 bases, with 12 bases sitting between them. Germline CDR1 reads SGHVS; CDR2 reads FNYEAQ. This CDR3 reads CASSFDFWVGYTF. The CDR3 coding sequence is TGTGCCAGCAGCTTCGACTTCTGGGTTGGCTACACCTTC.

The chain has TRBV15 and TRBJ1-5, with 7 bases lining up with TRBD1. Trimming cost V 0 bases and J 4 bases; bases outside gene matches: 3. CDR1 is LNHNV and CDR2 is YYDKDF in the germline V gene (reference sequence). The length of the CDR3 is 15 residues. The CDR3 region is CATSREGQKNQPQHF. The DNA of the CDR3 is TGTGCCACCAGCAGAGAGGGACAGAAGAATCAGCCCCAGCATTTT. Variable domain in full (rest from reference TRBV15 and TRBJ1-5): DAMVIQNPRYQVTQFGKPVTLSCSQTLNHNVMYWYQQKSSQAPKLLFHYYDKDFNNEADTPDNFQSRRPNTSFCFLDIRSPGLGDTAMYLCATSREGQKNQPQHFGDGTRLSIL.

This clonotype has ten or more counts. The gene calls are TRBV9 and TRBJ2-1, with a weak D call TRBD2 (6 bases). The germline V gene has CDR1 SGDLS and CDR2 YYNGEE. Trimming took off 4 bases at V and 0 bases at J, with 11 bases between the two ends. The CDR3 is 15 amino acids. The chain's CDR3 is CASSPRGSSYNEQFF. The CDR3, as DNA: TGTGCCAGCAGCCCCCGGGGGAGCTCCTACAATGAGCAGTTCTTC.

This chain links TRBV29-1 with TRBJ2-2; TRBD2 is a possible D gene (6 bases). The CDR3 spans 15 residues. Deletions cut 7 bases from V and 5 bases from J, with 20 bases between. CDR1 and CDR2 from the germline V gene are SQVTM and ANQGSEA. The CDR3 region has the DNA TGCAGCGCTCGACCGGCGGAGGGCGGGACCGGGGAGCTGTTTTTT. Translating it yields CSARPAEGGTGELFF.

CDR3 sequence: CSASSGALEQFF. Here the CDR3 DNA reads TGCAGTGCTTCTTCGGGGGCCCTTGAGCAGTTCTTC. J is TRBJ2-1 and V is TRBV20-1; D is possibly TRBD1 or TRBD2 (6 bases each). Germline V gene sequence: CDR1 DFQATT, CDR2 SNEGSKA (reference sequence). With 5 bases removed from V and 9 bases from J, the gap between germline ends came to 14 bases. The CDR3 contains 12 residues.

The V and J genes are TRBV9 and TRBJ2-1; D gene uncertain. Germline V lookup: CDR1 SGDLS, CDR2 YYNGEE. This CDR3 is built from 15 residues. The V end lost 0 bases, the J end lost 0 bases, and 7 bases lay between the germline ends. Here the CDR3 DNA reads TGTGCCAGCAGCGTAGGACGAAGCTCCTACAATGAGCAGTTCTTC. Protein sequence: CASSVGRSSYNEQFF.

The CDR3 DNA reads TGTGCCAGCAGCGGACTAGCGGGGGAAACAGATACGCAGTATTTT. Encoded protein: CASSGLAGETDTQYF. The genes are TRBV7-2 and TRBJ2-3, with 13 bases fitting TRBD2. Germline-derived CDR1 and CDR2 are SGHTA and FQGNSA. The CDR3 length is 15 residues. V dropped 5 bases and J dropped 3; count of bases not matched to a gene: 2.

The CDR3 DNA reads as TGTGCCAGCTCCTCAGGGGCTAGTCAGCCCCAGCATTTT. Protein: CASSSGASQPQHF. This chain joins TRBV27 and TRBJ1-5; maybe TRBD1 (6 bases). V was cut by 8 bases and J by 6 bases, with 14 bases left in between. CDR3 length equals 13 residues. CDR1 and CDR2 from the germline V gene are MNHEY and SMNVEV (reference sequence).

The chain is built from TRBV27 and TRBJ1-1; 7 bases agree with TRBD1. V shed 2 bases and J 8 bases; nucleotides not matched to a gene: 2. From germline, CDR1 is MNHEY and CDR2 SMNVEV (reference sequence). There are 12 residues in the CDR3. The CDR3, as DNA: TGTGCCAGCAGTTTAAGGGGGCGCGAAGCTTTCTTT. The encoded protein is CASSLRGREAFF.

The chain is built from TRBV9 and TRBJ2-3; D is ambiguous. V was cut by 0 bases and J by 4 bases, with 12 bases left in between. The germline gives CDR1 SGDLS, CDR2 YYNGEE. The CDR3 extends over 15 amino acids. The CDR3 region is CASSVEGEASDTQYF. CDR3 coding DNA: TGTGCCAGCAGCGTAGAAGGAGAGGCTTCAGATACGCAGTATTTT. The full variable domain, rest sourced from reference TRBV9 and TRBJ2-3, is DSGVTQTPKHLITATGQRVTLRCSPRSGDLSVYWYQQSLDQGLQFLIQYYNGEERAKGNILERFSAQQFPDLHSELNLSSLELGDSALYFCASSVEGEASDTQYFGPGTRLTVL.

The chain joins TRBV6-2 or TRBV6-3 to TRBJ1-5; no definite D call. The CDR3 sequence is 17 residues long. The germline V gene has CDR1 MNHEY and CDR2 SVGEGT. The V end was cut by 2 bases, the J end by 2 bases, with 16 bases between. For the CDR3, the DNA is TGTGCCAGCAGTTACCGGGGTGAGGGTGGGGGCAATCAGCCCCAGCATTTT. This codes for CASSYRGEGGGNQPQHF.

This clonotype came up a few times. The chain carries TRBV4-3 and TRBJ1-2; unclear D gene. This CDR3 has 12 residues. Trimming left V 0 bases short and J 4 bases short, with 3 bases between. From germline, CDR1 is LGHNA and CDR2 YSLEER. For the CDR3, the DNA is TGCGCCAGCAGCCAAGAAGCCTATGGCTACACCTTC. Translating gives CASSQEAYGYTF.

At least ten counts were recorded for this clonotype. The chain uses TRBV7-9 and TRBJ1-2; D gene uncertain. Per the germline V gene, CDR1 is SEHNR and CDR2 is FQNEAQ (reference sequence). The CDR3 is 13 residues long. Trimming took off 5 bases at V and 8 bases at J, with 15 bases between the two ends. For the CDR3, the DNA is TGTGCCAGCAGCCTGGAGGAGGGCAGGGGCTACACCTTC. Its protein is CASSLEEGRGYTF.